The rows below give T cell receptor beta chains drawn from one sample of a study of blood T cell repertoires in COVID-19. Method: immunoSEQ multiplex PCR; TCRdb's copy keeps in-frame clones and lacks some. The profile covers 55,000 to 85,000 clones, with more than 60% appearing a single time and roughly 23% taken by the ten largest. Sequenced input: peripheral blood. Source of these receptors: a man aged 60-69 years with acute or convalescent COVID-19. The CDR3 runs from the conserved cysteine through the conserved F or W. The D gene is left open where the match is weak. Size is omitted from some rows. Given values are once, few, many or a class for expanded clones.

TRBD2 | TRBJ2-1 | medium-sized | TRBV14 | TGTGCCAGCAGCCAAGAACCAGTGGGACTAGCGGGAGGTAGGGATGAGCAGTTCTTC | CASSQEPVGLAGGRDEQFF
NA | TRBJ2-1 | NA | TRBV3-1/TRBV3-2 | TGTGCCAGCAGCCAAGATGGGAGCTCCTACAATGAGCAGTTCTTC | CASSQDGSSYNEQFF
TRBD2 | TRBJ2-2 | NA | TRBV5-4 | TGTGCCAGCCGCCCTGGGGCCCTCGCGGGGGGCGGGGAGCTGTTTTTT | CASRPGALAGGGELFF
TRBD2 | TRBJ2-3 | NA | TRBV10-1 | TGCGCCAGCAGTTTCACTAGCGGGAGCACAGATACGCAGTATTTT | CASSFTSGSTDTQYF
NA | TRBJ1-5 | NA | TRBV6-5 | TGTGCCAGCAGACCCCCTTCCGGGCAGCCCCAGCATTTT | CASRPPSGQPQHF
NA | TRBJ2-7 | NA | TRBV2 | TGTGCCAGCGGCCGGGAGGGACAGGGTTACGAGCAGTACTTC | CASGREGQGYEQYF
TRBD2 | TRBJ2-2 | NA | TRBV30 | TGTGCCTGGAGTGTACTCGGGCTAGCGGGGGACGGGGAGCTGTTTTTT | CAWSVLGLAGDGELFF
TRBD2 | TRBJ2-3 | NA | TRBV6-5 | TGTGCCAGCAGAATAGCGGGAGGGGACACAGATACGCAGTATTTT | CASRIAGGDTDTQYF
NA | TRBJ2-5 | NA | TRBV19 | TGTGCCAGTAGTATAAGCGCCGTTGGAGAGACCCAGTACTTC | CASSISAVGETQYF
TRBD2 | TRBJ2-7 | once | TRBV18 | TGTGCCAGCTCACCCCCGGGACTAGCGCGATACGAGCAGTACTTC | CASSPPGLARYEQYF
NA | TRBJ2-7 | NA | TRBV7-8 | TGTGCCAGCAGCTTAAATAGCAGGGACTACGAGCAGTACTTC | CASSLNSRDYEQYF
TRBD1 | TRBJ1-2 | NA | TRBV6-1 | TGTGCCAGCAGTGAAGGACAGGGGGCCGGCGGCTACACCTTC | CASSEGQGAGGYTF
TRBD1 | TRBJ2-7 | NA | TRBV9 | TGTGCCAGCAGCAATTATGACAGGGGCGAGCAGTACTTC | CASSNYDRGEQYF
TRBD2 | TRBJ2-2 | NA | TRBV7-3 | TGTGCCAGCAGCCCCGGGACTAGCGGGGGGGCGAACACCGGGGAGCTGTTTTTT | CASSPGTSGGANTGELFF
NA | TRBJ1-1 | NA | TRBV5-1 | TGCGCCAGCAGCTTGGGACACCCGAACACTGAAGCTTTCTTT | CASSLGHPNTEAFF
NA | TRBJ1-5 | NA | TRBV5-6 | TGTGCCATCGTAGGGATAGGACAGATCAATCAGCCCCAGCATTTT | CAIVGIGQINQPQHF
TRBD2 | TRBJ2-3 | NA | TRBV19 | TGTGCCAGTAGGAGCGGGGGGTCAGATACGCAGTATTTT | CASRSGGSDTQYF
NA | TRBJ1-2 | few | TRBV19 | TGTGCCAGTAGTATAACCAGGGCTGACTATGGCTACACCTTC | CASSITRADYGYTF
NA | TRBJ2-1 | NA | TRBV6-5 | TGTGCCAGCAGTCTCACGACTAGTTACAATGAGCAGTTCTTC | CASSLTTSYNEQFF
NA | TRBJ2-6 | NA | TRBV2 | TGTGCCAGCAGTGAGTCGAGGTCTGGGGCCAACGTCCTGACTTTC | CASSESRSGANVLTF
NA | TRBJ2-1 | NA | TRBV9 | TGTGCCAGCAGCGTAGAGGTGGGGCGCGCTGAGCAGTTCTTC | CASSVEVGRAEQFF
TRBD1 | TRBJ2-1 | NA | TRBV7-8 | TGTGCCAGCAGCCTGGGGGGACAGGGGTGGAATGAGCAGTTCTTC | CASSLGGQGWNEQFF
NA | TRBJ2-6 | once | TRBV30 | TGTGCCTGGAGTACTGACTCCTCTGGGGCCAACGTCCTGACTTTC | CAWSTDSSGANVLTF
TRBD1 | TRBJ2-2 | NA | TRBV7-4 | TGTGCCAGCAGCTTAGGATTCGTCCCGGGACAGGGGTTTGCATCGAACACCGGGGAGCTGTTTTTT | CASSLGFVPGQGFASNTGELFF
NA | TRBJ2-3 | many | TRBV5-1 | TGCGCCAGCAGCTCGATAGCCCCAGATACGCAGTATTTT | CASSSIAPDTQYF
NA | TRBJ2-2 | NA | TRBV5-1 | TGCGCCAGCAGCTTGGGTCTCGCCGGGGAGCTGTTTTTT | CASSLGLAGELFF